Listed below are T cell receptor beta chains from one sample, sequenced in a study of identical twins. TCRdb passed the 5' RACE reads through MiXCR, listing each CDR3 protein once. The sample has some 600,000 distinct CDR3 sequences; about 7.1% are singletons. Separately, the same data were catalogued under a study of yellow fever vaccine responses in identical twins.

Sequencing used PBMCs. These receptors were taken from a woman aged 18 to 35 in good health. Both conserved end residues are part of each CDR3. A D gene is named only where the DNA matches it firmly. Size is stated for part of the rows, as once, few or many counts, or as a class when the clone is expanded.

>13|TRBV20-1|TRBJ2-3|few|-
TGCAGTGCTGCCCTCACTAACACAGATACGCAGTATTTT
CSAALTNTDTQYF
>16|TRBV5-8|TRBJ2-7|few|TRBD1
TGTGCCAGCAGCTTGGCCCCCTGGACAGGGCCCTACGAGCAGTACTTC
CASSLAPWTGPYEQYF
>16|TRBV29-1|TRBJ2-5|many|TRBD2
TGCAGCGTTGAAGATGGGGCCGCGGGAGACCAAGAGACCCAGTACTTC
CSVEDGAAGDQETQYF
>13|TRBV5-1|TRBJ2-5|-|-
TGCGCCAGCAGCTTGGAAGTGCCCGAGACCCAGTACTTC
CASSLEVPETQYF
>16|TRBV11-1|TRBJ2-2|-|TRBD2
TGTGCCAGCAGCTTAGGAACTAGCGGGGGTACCGGGGAGCTGTTTTTT
CASSLGTSGGTGELFF
>15|TRBV20-1|TRBJ2-7|-|TRBD1
TGCAGTGCTGGACGACAGGGGGGTTCAGGGTACGAGCAGTACTTC
CSAGRQGGSGYEQYF
>12|TRBV20-1|TRBJ1-4|-|-
TGCAGTGCTAGAGATATAGGTGAAAAACTGTTTTTT
CSARDIGEKLFF
>17|TRBV20-1|TRBJ2-1|many|TRBD2
TGCAGTGCTAGAGATCTCGGCGGGAGACGCTCCTACAATGAGCAGTTCTTC
CSARDLGGRRSYNEQFF
>16|TRBV9|TRBJ2-3|-|TRBD1
TGTGCCAGCAGCGTAGAAGGGGGCTTCGTTGAAGATACGCAGTATTTT
CASSVEGGFVEDTQYF
>15|TRBV6-5|TRBJ2-5|-|TRBD1
TGTGCCAGCAGTCACACACAGGGGGCCCAAGAGACCCAGTACTTC
CASSHTQGAQETQYF
>14|TRBV11-3|TRBJ2-7|many|-
TGTGCCAGCAGCCCAAGGACAAGCTCCTACGAGCAGTACTTC
CASSPRTSSYEQYF
>18|TRBV11-1|TRBJ2-2|-|TRBD2
TGTGCCAGCAGCTCCCCCTTTCCGGGAGGGCTCAACACCGGGGAGCTGTTTTTT
CASSSPFPGGLNTGELFF
>16|TRBV6-1|TRBJ2-7|-|-
TGTGCCAGCAGTCGACTTGAAGGATCTATCCCCTACGAGCAGTACTTC
CASSRLEGSIPYEQYF
>13|TRBV12-3/TRBV12-4|TRBJ1-1|many|-
TGTGCCAGCAGTTTATTGCGGGCCACTGAAGCTTTCTTT
CASSLLRATEAFF